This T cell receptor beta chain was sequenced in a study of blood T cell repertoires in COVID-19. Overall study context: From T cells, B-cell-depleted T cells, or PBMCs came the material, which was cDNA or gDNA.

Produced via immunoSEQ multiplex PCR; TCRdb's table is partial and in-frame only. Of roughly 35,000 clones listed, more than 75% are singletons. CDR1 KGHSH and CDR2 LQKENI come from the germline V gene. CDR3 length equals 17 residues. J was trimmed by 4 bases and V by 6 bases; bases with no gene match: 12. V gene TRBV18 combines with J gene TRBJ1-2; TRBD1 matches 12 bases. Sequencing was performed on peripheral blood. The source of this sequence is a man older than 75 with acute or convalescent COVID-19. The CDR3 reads CASSYDGTGGSRYGYTF. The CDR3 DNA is TGTGCCAGCTCGTACGACGGGACAGGGGGCAGTCGCTATGGCTACACCTTC.